The sequence of this T cell receptor beta chain was determined in a study of CD8 T cells in Susac syndrome (dated by TCRdb to the late 2010s). As for the study more broadly: The study used repertoire sequencing to test whether antigen drove CD8+ T cell activation and differentiation in Susac syndrome. Study-level results and caveats: The study acknowledged that relatively few individuals were included in the TCR sequencing and HLA analysis.

V sheds 0 bases and J sheds 1 base, leaving 5 bases between their ends. CDR1 is given as LGHDT and CDR2 as YNNKEL, both from the germline V gene (reference sequence). There are 14 amino acids in the CDR3, from cysteine to phenylalanine inclusive. The CDR3 DNA has 42 bases and is translated from base 1. This clonotype has just one count. Its specific antigen is unknown. Base quality data are lacking; no much larger clone is found one base away. One read yields weak evidence. RNA was extracted using the RNeasy kit, and roughly 0.45 to 1 microgram was reverse transcribed with random hexamers. TCR beta CDR3 regions were amplified with the immunoSEQ multiplex PCR assay covering 54 Vbeta and 13 Jbeta segments. PCR amplification bias was corrected using a synthetic template baseline for primer optimization and computational correction. As for the original processing: Reads were assigned to V, D and J genes according to IMGT and analyzed in immunoSEQ Analyzer, with only productive sequences retained. Clonality was computed as one minus Shannon entropy normalized by log2 of the number of productive unique sequences. For each patient and control, public and private clones were evaluated among the 100 most prevalent clones. Susac-specific clones were defined as absent from healthy and MS cohorts, approximately 1,000 published viral clones and other ImmuneACCESS disease sequences. The public reads were reprocessed in TCRdb via fastp at Q25 and MiXCR, keeping in-frame beta chains. Each CDR3 protein gets just one entry, which takes the most common genes and DNA from the rows behind it. TCRdb's processing, not the authors', yielded these V and J calls. The table for this sample lists around 120,000 distinct CDR3 sequences; approximately 94% of them were counted only once. The ten largest clones take up 0.1% to 0.15% of the sample.

Peripheral blood CD8+ and CD4+ T cells from healthy donors, Susac syndrome patients and multiple sclerosis patients were profiled by high-throughput TCR beta sequencing. Treatment-naive patients with stable or active relapsing-remitting disease fulfilling revised McDonald criteria were used as multiple sclerosis controls. Bulk CD8+ and CD4+ T cells were purified by magnetic negative isolation, whereas CD8+ TEMRA cells were enriched by FACS. Blood was collected in EDTA tubes and processed within 24 hours, with PBMCs isolated through density gradient centrifugation. PBMCs destined for TCR sequencing were cryopreserved in liquid nitrogen and later thawed in a 37 °C water bath. A purity of at least 90% was achieved for sorted or isolated CD4+, CD8+ and CD8+ TEMRA cells.

The clonotype originates from a human donor with multiple sclerosis. Sequenced sample: CD4+ T cells from PBMCs. Recombination joined TRBV3-1 with TRBJ2-3; no D gene can be assigned with confidence. The nucleotide sequence reads as follows: TGTGCCAGCAGCCAAGACCGCGGCACAGATACGCAGTATTTT. This is translated as CASSQDRGTDTQYF.